The next 23 T cell receptor beta chains were all read from a single sample in a study of blood T cell repertoires in COVID-19 (TCRdb year 2020). The receptor library was made with the immunoSEQ multiplex PCR assay. TCRdb took over this immuneACCESS table, retaining in-frame rearrangements with V and J assigned. Such tables are incomplete; in checked studies, under half of the missing clones stem from an unresolved V gene, and the remainder is unexplained. For this sample there are under 300,000 clones; around 87% appear just once. The leading ten clones occupy about 6.3% of the sample. Material for sequencing was PBMCs or T cells enriched from blood (not recorded which). All receptors derive from a woman in her thirties with acute COVID-19.

The chain employs TRBV2 and TRBJ2-7; the match to TRBD1 covers 9 bases. Germline V gene data show CDR1 as SNHLY and CDR2 as FYNNEI. There are 15 residues in the CDR3. Germline trimming cut 6 bases from V and 3 bases from J; bases unmatched to any gene: 9. CDR3 nucleotides: TGTGCCAGCAGGCCGGGACAGGGAGGGATCTACGAGCAGTACTTC. Protein product: CASRPGQGGIYEQYF.

This sequence joins TRBV5-5 and TRBJ1-5, with a possible D match to TRBD1 (6 bases). Germline V gene sequence: CDR1 SGHKS, CDR2 YYEKEE (reference sequence). This CDR3 has 14 residues. V was pared by 4 bases and J by 4 bases, with 12 bases between. The CDR3 DNA reads TGTGCCAGCAGCGAAGACAGGACAAATCAGCCCCAGCATTTT. Translation: CASSEDRTNQPQHF.

V usage is TRBV10-3 and J usage is TRBJ1-4, with 8 bases matching TRBD1. Per the germline V gene, CDR1 is ENHRY and CDR2 is SYGVKD. V shed 0 bases and J 5 bases; nucleotides not matched to a gene: 2. The length of the CDR3 is 15 residues. The DNA for the CDR3 is TGTGCCATCAGTGAGTCCGCAGGGGGCAATGAAAAACTGTTTTTT. Residues: CAISESAGGNEKLFF.

The rearrangement joins TRBV28 to TRBJ2-3; TRBD1 aligns across 9 bases. The CDR3 covers 15 residues. Germline V gene lookup returns CDR1 MDHEN and CDR2 SYDVKM. With 6 bases clipped from V and 2 bases from J, the junction kept 6 bases outside the gene matches. Here the CDR3 DNA reads TGTGCCAGCAGAACAGGGGGCTCTAACACAGATACGCAGTATTTT. Its protein is CASRTGGSNTDTQYF.

The chain uses TRBV9 and TRBJ1-2, with D perhaps TRBD1 (6 bases). The CDR3 loop spans 13 amino acids. Germline V gene data show CDR1 as SGDLS and CDR2 as YYNGEE. Trimming removed 4 bases at V and 6 bases at J, with 13 bases between. The DNA of the CDR3 is TGTGCCAGCAGCCCAGGGGATTCCGATGGCTACACCTTC. The encoded protein is CASSPGDSDGYTF.

The chain couples TRBV2 to TRBJ2-2; 9 nucleotides align to TRBD1. V lost 1 base to trimming and J lost 4 bases; unmatched junction nucleotides: 4. In germline, CDR1 is SNHLY, CDR2 FYNNEI. This CDR3 has 16 amino acids. The CDR3 DNA reads as TGTGCCAGCAGTGAAGAGGGACAGGGTATCACCGGGGAGCTGTTTTTT. Translating it yields CASSEEGQGITGELFF.

The V and J genes are TRBV15 and TRBJ1-1; maybe TRBD1 (5 bases). Germline CDR1 and CDR2: LNHNV and YYDKDF (reference sequence). The CDR3 loop spans 14 amino acids. With 4 bases removed from V and 0 bases from J, the gap between germline ends came to 9 bases. Here the CDR3 reads CATSNGRVNTEAFF. Written as DNA, the CDR3 is TGTGCCACCAGCAACGGCAGGGTGAACACTGAAGCTTTCTTT.

The genes are TRBV29-1 and TRBJ2-1; tentative D call: TRBD2 (5 bases). CDR3 size: 15 residues. V lost 0 bases to trimming and J lost 2 bases, with 11 bases between them. CDR1 SQVTM and CDR2 ANQGSEA come from the germline V gene. In DNA, the CDR3 is TGCAGCGTTGAAGAAGGTTGGCGGGCCTACAATGAGCAGTTCTTC. It is translated as CSVEEGWRAYNEQFF.

This clone was detected only once. The chain links TRBV19 to TRBJ2-1; tentatively, D is TRBD2 (5 bases). V was cut by 5 bases and J by 6 bases, with 17 bases left in between. Germline CDR1 and CDR2: LNHDA and SQIVND (reference sequence). The CDR3 spans 15 residues. The CDR3 nucleotides read TGTGCCAGTAGTGTCCCTGCTGGGAGTGGCAATGAGCAGTTCTTC. Residues: CASSVPAGSGNEQFF.

The genes are TRBV19 and TRBJ1-1, with D hard to call. This CDR3 is built from 15 residues. Per germline, CDR1 LNHDA and CDR2 SQIVND (reference sequence). Trimming shortened V by 4 bases and J by 0 bases, and 12 bases separated the two germline ends. This chain's CDR3 is CASSTWGGLNTEAFF. The CDR3 nucleotides are TGTGCCAGTAGTACCTGGGGAGGGTTGAACACTGAAGCTTTCTTT.

DNA for the CDR3: TGTGCCAGTAGTTTAGGACAGGGAACTACGTCACCCCTCCACTTT. It translates to CASSLGQGTTSPLHF. V and J are TRBV19 and TRBJ1-6, with TRBD1 matching 8 bases. With V trimmed by 5 bases and J by 10 bases, 10 bases remained unmatched. Germline V gene sequence: CDR1 LNHDA, CDR2 SQIVND (reference sequence). This CDR3 contains 15 residues.

This chain links TRBV29-1 with TRBJ2-7, with a possible D match to TRBD1 (5 bases). The V gene lost 4 bases and the J gene lost 0 bases, with 7 bases spanning the gap. CDR1 is SQVTM, CDR2 ANQGSEA, per germline. The CDR3 covers 12 residues. Written as DNA, the CDR3 is TGCAGCGTTGGCGACAGCTCCTACGAGCAGTACTTC. Protein: CSVGDSSYEQYF.

The chain links TRBV5-1 to TRBJ1-6; D gene uncertain. CDR3 length: 15 amino acids. V gave up 4 bases and J gave up 5 bases, with 13 bases separating them. Germline-derived CDR1 and CDR2 are SGHRS and YFSETQ. The CDR3 region is CASSVRRENNSPLHF. For the CDR3, the DNA is TGCGCCAGCAGCGTACGACGGGAGAATAATTCACCCCTCCACTTT.

V usage is TRBV6-5 and J usage is TRBJ2-7; D possibly corresponds to TRBD1 (6 bases). Per germline, CDR1 MNHEY and CDR2 SVGAGI. V dropped 6 bases and J dropped 3 bases, with 15 bases sitting between them. The CDR3 length is 14 residues. CDR3 protein: CASSQRDTIYEQYF. The CDR3 DNA reads as TGTGCCAGCAGCCAACGGGACACAATCTACGAGCAGTACTTC.

V and J are TRBV5-6 and TRBJ1-2, with D possibly matching TRBD1 (5 bases). The CDR3 has 15 amino acids. Germline assignment: CDR1 SGHDT and CDR2 YYEEEE. V lost 4 bases to trimming and J lost 2 bases, with 15 bases between them. The CDR3 is CASSLPEDRNYGYTF. The CDR3 bases are TGTGCCAGCAGCCTACCTGAAGACAGAAACTATGGCTACACCTTC.

The rearrangement joins TRBV7-8 to TRBJ1-3; the match to TRBD1 covers 7 bases. Germline V gene data show CDR1 as SGHVS and CDR2 as FQNEAQ. There are 16 residues in the CDR3. V was clipped by 5 bases and J by 0 bases; unmatched bases: 7. CDR3 residues: CASSAGQAISGNTIYF. CDR3 in DNA: TGTGCCAGCAGCGCCGGACAGGCTATCTCTGGAAACACCATATATTTT.

The rearrangement uses TRBV3-1 (or the pseudogene TRBV3-2) and TRBJ2-7; possibly TRBD1 for D (6 bases). The CDR3 is 14 residues long. Germline V gives CDR1 LGHDT, CDR2 YNNKEL (reference sequence). The V end was cut by 4 bases, the J end by 6 bases, with 16 bases between. CDR3 in amino acids: CASSPRGLIGEQYF. DNA of the CDR3: TGTGCCAGCAGCCCCAGGGGTTTAATTGGCGAGCAGTACTTC.

This clone was observed a single time. The chain carries TRBV28 and TRBJ2-3, with D possibly matching TRBD1 (5 bases). The CDR3 consists of 13 residues. V shed 7 bases and J shed 2 bases, with 10 bases lying between them. Germline V gene sequence: CDR1 MDHEN, CDR2 SYDVKM. The CDR3 sequence: CASTNRFTDTQYF. The CDR3, as DNA: TGTGCCAGCACCAACAGGTTCACAGATACGCAGTATTTT.

The chain carries TRBV9 and TRBJ1-3; TRBD1 matches at 11 bases. Germline V lookup: CDR1 SGDLS, CDR2 YYNGEE. Trimming at V came to 3 bases and at J to 2 bases, leaving 7 bases not matched to a gene. The CDR3 length is 17 residues. The CDR3 here is CASSDPGQGGPGNTIYF. CDR3 coding DNA: TGTGCCAGCAGCGATCCGGGACAGGGGGGGCCTGGAAACACCATATATTTT. The full variable domain, completed using reference TRBV9 and TRBJ1-3, is DSGVTQTPKHLITATGQRVTLRCSPRSGDLSVYWYQQSLDQGLQFLIQYYNGEERAKGNILERFSAQQFPDLHSELNLSSLELGDSALYFCASSDPGQGGPGNTIYFGEGSWLTVV.

The genes are TRBV18 and TRBJ2-1; TRBD2 matches at 9 bases. CDR1 and CDR2 from the germline V gene are KGHSH and LQKENI. The CDR3 spans 16 residues. V trimming: 5 bases; J trimming: 6 bases; junction bases outside the gene matches: 11. The CDR3 nucleotides are TGTGCCAGCTCAACGACAATAGCGGGAGTAGCCAATGAGCAGTTCTTC. The encoded protein is CASSTTIAGVANEQFF.

This sequence joins TRBV7-9 and TRBJ1-1; possibly TRBD1 for D (5 bases). The CDR3 spans 18 residues. With 5 bases removed from V and 4 bases from J, the gap between germline ends came to 26 bases. Germline loops: CDR1 SEHNR, CDR2 FQNEAQ (reference sequence). CDR3 loop: CASSHLPQAGPRGTEAFF. The CDR3 nucleotides read TGTGCCAGCAGCCATCTCCCTCAAGCAGGGCCTAGGGGCACTGAAGCTTTCTTT.

The V gene is TRBV7-9, the J gene TRBJ1-4, with 7 bases lining up with TRBD1. V shed 4 bases, J shed 0 bases, and the junction held 5 bases outside the gene matches. This CDR3 region has 16 residues. Germline V gives CDR1 SEHNR, CDR2 FQNEAQ (reference sequence). The CDR3 here is CASSSNRGPTNEKLFF. DNA for the CDR3: TGTGCCAGCAGCTCCAACAGGGGTCCAACTAATGAAAAACTGTTTTTT.

The chain combines TRBV19 with TRBJ2-7, with a tentative D call TRBD2 (6 bases). The V gene lost 5 bases and the J gene lost 1 base, with 15 bases spanning the gap. The CDR3 length is 15 residues. Germline CDR1 reads LNHDA; CDR2 reads SQIVND (reference sequence). Here the CDR3 reads CASSPYGGWSYEQYF. As DNA, the CDR3 is TGTGCCAGTAGTCCATACGGGGGATGGTCCTACGAGCAGTACTTC.